These 28 T cell receptor beta chains came from one sample sequenced in a study of blood T cell repertoires in COVID-19. Sequenced by immunoSEQ multiplex PCR; TCRdb stores in-frame clones only, minus some. The sample lists 120,000 or so clones; around nine tenths were seen once. Sequencing was carried out using peripheral blood. The receptors originated from a human donor in a cohort sampled during active COVID-19.

This clone was counted a single time. This chain uses TRBV6-5 with TRBJ2-1; 7 bases line up with TRBD1. The V gene end was trimmed by 5 bases and the J gene end by 4 bases; junction bases not matched to a gene: 2. This CDR3 is 13 amino acids long. CDR1 and CDR2 from the germline V gene are MNHEY and SVGAGI. The CDR3 protein is CASSTGQYNEQFF. As DNA, the CDR3 is TGTGCCAGCAGTACGGGACAGTACAATGAGCAGTTCTTC.

The chain carries TRBV3-1 (or the pseudogene TRBV3-2) and TRBJ2-5; TRBD2 might be the D (5 bases). Germline V gene lookup returns CDR1 LGHDT and CDR2 YNNKEL (reference sequence). The CDR3 loop spans 15 amino acids. V was clipped by 2 bases and J by 4 bases, with 14 bases between them. For the CDR3, the DNA is TGTGCCAGCAGCCAACCCCAGGCAGGACTAGAGACCCAGTACTTC. Translated: CASSQPQAGLETQYF.

This clone was counted a few times. V gene TRBV18 combines with J gene TRBJ2-7, with D perhaps TRBD1 (5 bases). Germline assignment: CDR1 KGHSH and CDR2 LQKENI. Trimming took 8 bases from V and 0 from J, leaving 11 bases between them. CDR3 length equals 13 residues. This CDR3 is CASGASDSYEQYF. CDR3 in DNA: TGTGCCAGCGGGGCCTCTGACTCCTACGAGCAGTACTTC.

This chain uses TRBV9 with TRBJ2-6, with D tentatively TRBD2 (6 bases). The CDR3 spans 16 residues. Germline V gene lookup returns CDR1 SGDLS and CDR2 YYNGEE. Trimming left V 0 bases short and J 0 bases short, with 7 bases between. CDR3 bases: TGTGCCAGCAGCGTAGACGGGGGCTCTGGGGCCAACGTCCTGACTTTC. This translates into CASSVDGGSGANVLTF.

The chain combines TRBV19 with TRBJ1-1; D gene unclear. Trimming shortened V by 3 bases and J by 3 bases, and 8 bases separated the two germline ends. Germline CDR1 LNHDA, CDR2 SQIVND (reference sequence). This CDR3 is 13 amino acids long. CDR3 DNA sequence: TGTGCCAGTAGTATCGGGTGGGACACTGAAGCTTTCTTT. Translated, it gives CASSIGWDTEAFF.

CDR3 protein: CASSQDLAAGLEQYF. In nucleotides, the CDR3 is TGTGCCAGCAGCCAAGATTTAGCAGCAGGGCTCGAGCAGTACTTC. V usage is TRBV4-2 and J usage is TRBJ2-7; perhaps TRBD1 as D (5 bases). The V and J ends lost 0 bases and 6 bases respectively, with 15 bases between them. CDR1 and CDR2 from the germline V gene are LGHNA and YNFKEQ. The CDR3 contains 15 residues.

In this sample, this clone turned up a few times. J is TRBJ2-7 and V is TRBV5-8, with 7 bases lining up with TRBD1. V trimming: 0 bases; J trimming: 3 bases; junction bases outside the gene matches: 3. The CDR3 has 14 amino acids. The germline V gene has CDR1 SGHTS and CDR2 YDEGEE. CDR3 in amino acids: CASSLGQGSYEQYF. CDR3 DNA sequence: TGTGCCAGCAGCTTGGGACAGGGAAGCTACGAGCAGTACTTC. Full variable domain (rest looked up from reference TRBV5-8 and TRBJ2-7): EAGVTQSPTHLIKTRGQQATLRCSPISGHTSVYWYQQALGLGLQFLLWYDEGEERNRGNFPPRFSGRQFPNYSSELNVNALELEDSALYLCASSLGQGSYEQYFGPGTRLTVT.

Notes on this clone: At one end, the junction sequence differs from germline, possibly due to a read error. The rearrangement links TRBV11-3 to TRBJ1-2; tentatively, D is TRBD1 (6 bases). Germline CDR1 reads SGHNT; CDR2 reads YENEEA. The CDR3 is 12 amino acids. The chain's CDR3 is CASSHPGHHPHF. In DNA form, the CDR3 reads TGTGCCAGCAGCCACCCGGGACACCACCCTCACTTC.

V is TRBV10-3 and J is TRBJ2-7; the match to TRBD2 covers 9 bases. Germline-derived CDR1 and CDR2 are ENHRY and SYGVKD. CDR3 length equals 15 residues. V shed 4 bases and J 5 bases; nucleotides not matched to a gene: 9. The CDR3 sequence is CAISGLAGVGHEQYF. Here the CDR3 DNA reads TGTGCCATCAGTGGTTTAGCGGGAGTCGGCCACGAGCAGTACTTC.

J is TRBJ2-7 and V is TRBV2; D is possibly TRBD1 (6 bases). The CDR3 is made up of 16 amino acids. Germline V gene sequence: CDR1 SNHLY, CDR2 FYNNEI. V shed 4 bases and J shed 1 base, with 17 bases lying between them. The CDR3 reads CASSGMYWGQSYEQYF. DNA for the CDR3: TGTGCCAGCAGTGGTATGTATTGGGGACAATCCTACGAGCAGTACTTC.

This chain joins TRBV6-5 and TRBJ2-1, with 7 positions matching TRBD2. Trimming removed 6 bases from V and 5 bases from J; junction bases left unmatched: 7. Germline V gives CDR1 MNHEY, CDR2 SVGAGI. CDR3 length: 14 residues. CDR3 in amino acids: CASRAGSVNNEQFF. DNA of the CDR3: TGTGCCAGCAGAGCGGGGTCCGTCAACAATGAGCAGTTCTTC.

The chain uses TRBV2 and TRBJ1-1; D perhaps matches TRBD1 (6 bases). The CDR3 has 15 amino acids. V lost 6 bases to trimming and J lost 1 base, with 15 bases between them. Germline V CDR1 and CDR2: SNHLY, FYNNEI. As DNA, the CDR3 is TGTGCCAGCAGGGTCCCGACAGGCAGGAACACTGAAGCTTTCTTT. Translated: CASRVPTGRNTEAFF.

The V and J genes are TRBV7-6 and TRBJ2-3, with 9 positions matching TRBD2. V gave up 2 bases and J gave up 2 bases; unmatched junction bases: 5. Germline lookup yields CDR1 SGHVS and CDR2 FNYEAQ. The CDR3 extends over 16 amino acids. The DNA of the CDR3 is TGTGCCAGCAGCTTAAGGGTAGCGGGGGCCACAGATACGCAGTATTTT. Translation: CASSLRVAGATDTQYF.

The CDR3 DNA follows: TGTGCCAGCAGGAGGGGGACGTTCGAAGCTTTCTTT. Residues: CASRRGTFEAFF. This chain uses TRBV6-5 with TRBJ1-1; possibly TRBD1 for D (6 bases). CDR3 length: 12 amino acids. Per germline, CDR1 MNHEY and CDR2 SVGAGI. V shed 6 bases and J shed 8 bases, with 13 bases lying between them.

V gene TRBV9 combines with J gene TRBJ2-5; 7 bases fit TRBD1. J lost 2 bases, V lost 0 bases, and 1 base had no gene match. This CDR3 has 14 residues. Germline assignment: CDR1 SGDLS and CDR2 YYNGEE. The CDR3 nucleotides read TGTGCCAGCAGCGTAGAGGGACAGCAAGAGACCCAGTACTTC. Amino acid sequence: CASSVEGQQETQYF.

V and J are TRBV5-1 and TRBJ2-1; 12 bases agree with TRBD2. V lost 0 bases, J lost 9 bases, and 7 bases stayed unmatched. The length of the CDR3 is 16 residues. Germline CDR1 reads SGHRS; CDR2 reads YFSETQ. The CDR3 loop reads CASSLAQLAGGGEQFF. Here the CDR3 DNA reads TGCGCCAGCAGCTTGGCCCAACTAGCGGGGGGAGGTGAGCAGTTCTTC.

The CDR3 bases are TGTGCCAGCAGTGAACAGGGGGCCCCCACTGAAGCTTTCTTT. It encodes CASSEQGAPTEAFF. The chain has TRBV2 and TRBJ1-1; TRBD1 matches at 8 bases. The length of the CDR3 is 14 residues. The V and J ends lost 2 bases and 4 bases, in that order; junction bases with no gene match: 3. Germline assignment: CDR1 SNHLY and CDR2 FYNNEI. Supplemented by reference TRBV2 and TRBJ1-1, the full variable domain reads EPEVTQTPSHQVTQMGQEVILRCVPISNHLYFYWYRQILGQKVEFLVSFYNNEISEKSEIFDDQFSVERPDGSNFTLKIRSTKLEDSAMYFCASSEQGAPTEAFFGQGTRLTVV.

This clone was seen only a few times. The chain uses TRBV7-9 and TRBJ1-1; no clear D. V gave up 3 bases and J gave up 1 base, with 9 bases separating them. Germline V gives CDR1 SEHNR, CDR2 FQNEAQ (reference sequence). The CDR3 has 14 residues. This CDR3 reads CASSLGGANTEAFF. CDR3 sequence (DNA): TGTGCCAGCAGCTTGGGAGGCGCGAACACTGAAGCTTTCTTT.

The V call is TRBV7-9, the J call TRBJ2-7; D is perhaps TRBD2 (5 bases). The CDR3 sequence is 12 residues long. Trimming left V 3 bases short and J 5 bases short, with 8 bases between. Germline CDR1 SEHNR, CDR2 FQNEAQ (reference sequence). The CDR3: CASSFRGNEQYF. In nucleotides, the CDR3 is TGTGCCAGCAGCTTCAGAGGGAACGAGCAGTACTTC.

The chain is built from TRBV5-1 and TRBJ2-7; a possible D gene is TRBD2 (6 bases). Germline lookup yields CDR1 SGHRS and CDR2 YFSETQ. Trimming removed 4 bases from V and 6 bases from J, with 20 bases in between. The CDR3 totals 15 residues. Here the CDR3 reads CASSPGTRGTLEQYF. The CDR3 DNA sequence: TGCGCCAGCAGCCCCGGGACCCGGGGGACCCTCGAGCAGTACTTC.

The chain uses TRBV4-1 and TRBJ1-2; D is undetermined. The CDR3 runs 12 residues. The V end was cut by 4 bases, the J end by 6 bases, with 9 bases between. CDR1 and CDR2 (germline): MGHRA, YSYEKL. The CDR3 nucleotides read TGCGCCAGCAGCCCGACCGGGGATGGCTACACCTTC. Its protein product is CASSPTGDGYTF.

This clone occurred a few times. The V and J genes are TRBV2 and TRBJ1-4; D call uncertain. V was trimmed by 9 bases and J by 0 bases, leaving 14 bases between them. The CDR3 length is 15 residues. Germline V gene sequence: CDR1 SNHLY, CDR2 FYNNEI. This chain's CDR3 is CARGFTGATNEKLFF. In DNA form, the CDR3 reads TGTGCCAGAGGCTTTACGGGAGCAACTAATGAAAAACTGTTTTTT.

This sequence joins TRBV18 and TRBJ2-7; 9 positions agree with TRBD1. V trimming: 2 bases; J trimming: 2 bases; junction bases outside the gene matches: 7. This CDR3 has 16 residues. The germline V gene encodes CDR1 KGHSH and CDR2 LQKENI. The CDR3 sequence is CASSPIGTGLPYEQYF. In nucleotides, the CDR3 is TGTGCCAGCTCACCAATCGGGACAGGGCTCCCCTACGAGCAGTACTTC.

V and J are TRBV5-1 and TRBJ2-7; weak D call: TRBD2 (6 bases). In germline, CDR1 is SGHRS, CDR2 YFSETQ. There are 15 residues in the CDR3. Trimming removed 0 bases at V and 0 bases at J, with 10 bases between. CDR3 protein: CASSLAAGSSYEQYF. The CDR3 DNA is TGCGCCAGCAGCTTGGCTGCGGGAAGCTCCTACGAGCAGTACTTC.

V is TRBV5-1 and J is TRBJ2-6, with 13 bases matching TRBD2. Losses at the gene ends were 0 bases for V and 3 bases for J; bases not matched to a gene: 3. Looked up from germline, CDR1 is SGHRS and CDR2 is YFSETQ. The CDR3 is made up of 18 amino acids. The CDR3 region is CASSLGTSGRGGANVLTF. The CDR3 DNA reads TGCGCCAGCAGCTTGGGGACTAGCGGGAGAGGTGGGGCCAACGTCCTGACTTTC.

This clone appeared once. DNA for the CDR3: TGTGCCAGCAGTGGTAGCGGGGGAACCTACGAGCAGTACTTC. Translation: CASSGSGGTYEQYF. The chain carries TRBV2 and TRBJ2-7, with 9 bases that match TRBD2. Germline V gene sequence: CDR1 SNHLY, CDR2 FYNNEI. CDR3 size: 14 residues. Trimming took 4 bases from V and 2 from J; bases not matched to a gene: 3.

V and J are TRBV7-9 and TRBJ2-3; tentative D call: TRBD1 (6 bases). From germline, CDR1 is SEHNR and CDR2 FQNEAQ (reference sequence). The CDR3 is 16 amino acids. V was pared by 6 bases and J by 4 bases, with 20 bases between. CDR3 sequence reads: CASRPPSSGAADTQYF. The CDR3 DNA reads TGTGCCAGCAGACCCCCGAGCTCAGGGGCGGCAGATACGCAGTATTTT.

This chain uses TRBV11-2 with TRBJ1-1, with D perhaps TRBD1 (6 bases). CDR3 size: 15 residues. Germline V lookup: CDR1 SGHAT, CDR2 FQNNGV. V was trimmed by 5 bases and J by 1 base, leaving 14 bases between them. CDR3 sequence (DNA): TGTGCCAGCAGCCCCCTGTGGGGGCAGAACACTGAAGCTTTCTTT. It specifies CASSPLWGQNTEAFF. Using reference TRBV11-2 and TRBJ1-1 for the parts outside the CDR3, the full variable domain is EAGVAQSPRYKIIEKRQSVAFWCNPISGHATLYWYQQILGQGPKLLIQFQNNGVVDDSQLPKDRFSAERLKGVDSTLKIQPAKLEDSAVYLCASSPLWGQNTEAFFGQGTRLTVV.